The 26 T cell receptor beta chains below all came from one sample that was sequenced in a study of blood T cell repertoires in COVID-19. Profiling relied on immunoSEQ multiplex PCR, and the TCRdb table lists in-frame clones only, not all of them. The sample lists 400,000 to 450,000 clones, over 75% occurring once. Sequences were obtained from peripheral blood. The receptor set was obtained from a woman aged 40 to 49 with COVID-19, enrolled during active disease.

The chain employs TRBV5-1 and TRBJ2-2; 8 bases align to TRBD1. V was pared by 3 bases and J by 4 bases, with 5 bases of the junction left unmatched. The CDR3 is 15 amino acids. Per the germline V gene, CDR1 is SGHRS and CDR2 is YFSETQ. The DNA of the CDR3 is TGCGCCAGCAGCTACACAGGGGGACCCACCGGGGAGCTGTTTTTT. Its translation is CASSYTGGPTGELFF.

The V gene is TRBV9, the J gene TRBJ2-7, with D uncertain. Trimming removed 0 bases at V and 6 bases at J, with 4 bases between. CDR1 is SGDLS and CDR2 is YYNGEE in the germline V gene. The CDR3 runs 11 residues. The chain's CDR3 is CASSVGGEQYF. CDR3 in DNA: TGTGCCAGCAGCGTAGGAGGCGAGCAGTACTTC.

The CDR3 sequence is CATSDVPGGHGTEAFF. CDR3 nucleotide sequence: TGTGCCACCAGTGATGTCCCAGGGGGTCACGGCACTGAAGCTTTCTTT. The rearrangement uses TRBV24-1 and TRBJ1-1, with 7 positions matching TRBD1. The germline gives CDR1 KGHDR, CDR2 SFDVKD. The CDR3 has 16 residues. V trimming: 3 bases; J trimming: 4 bases; junction bases outside the gene matches: 10.

The rearrangement links TRBV20-1 to TRBJ1-4; no clear D gene. V shed 8 bases and J shed 8 bases, with 12 bases lying between them. There are 11 residues in the CDR3. CDR1 and CDR2 (germline): DFQATT, SNEGSKA (reference sequence). This CDR3 reads CSIAGREKLFF. The CDR3, as DNA: TGCAGTATAGCTGGAAGGGAAAAACTGTTTTTT.

The chain uses TRBV5-4 and TRBJ2-3; 14 bases are shared with TRBD2. Germline loops: CDR1 SGHNT, CDR2 YYREEE (reference sequence). The CDR3 has 17 amino acids. Trimming removed 2 bases from V and 4 bases from J; junction bases left unmatched: 6. The CDR3 DNA is TGTGCCAGCAGCTTCGGACTAGCGGGAGGAGGGGCAGATACGCAGTATTTT. It translates to CASSFGLAGGGADTQYF.

The CDR3 DNA reads TGTGCCAGCAGCCAACTCTTGGACTCCCCCTACGAGCAGTACTTC. This translates into CASSQLLDSPYEQYF. J is TRBJ2-7 and V is TRBV3-1 (or the pseudogene TRBV3-2); a possible D gene is TRBD2 (5 bases). This CDR3 contains 15 residues. Per germline, CDR1 LGHDT and CDR2 YNNKEL (reference sequence). V lost 2 bases and J 2 bases, leaving 13 bases between the germline ends.

J is TRBJ1-2 and V is TRBV27; tentative D call: TRBD1 (6 bases). V was clipped by 0 bases and J by 3 bases, with 8 bases between them. The CDR3 spans 14 residues. Per the germline V gene, CDR1 is MNHEY and CDR2 is SMNVEV (reference sequence). CDR3: CASSLSGADYGYTF. Written as DNA, the CDR3 is TGTGCCAGCAGTTTATCGGGGGCGGACTATGGCTACACCTTC.

This chain joins TRBV11-2 and TRBJ2-7, with a tentative D call TRBD2 (7 bases). Deletions cut 2 bases from V and 6 bases from J, with 23 bases between. Germline CDR1 SGHAT, CDR2 FQNNGV. The CDR3 length is 17 residues. This chain's CDR3 is CASSLRGGTNESIEQYF. CDR3 coding DNA: TGTGCCAGCAGCTTAAGGGGGGGAACTAATGAAAGTATCGAGCAGTACTTC. Full variable domain (outside the CDR3, taken from reference TRBV11-2 and TRBJ2-7): EAGVAQSPRYKIIEKRQSVAFWCNPISGHATLYWYQQILGQGPKLLIQFQNNGVVDDSQLPKDRFSAERLKGVDSTLKIQPAKLEDSAVYLCASSLRGGTNESIEQYFGPGTRLTVT.

This chain uses TRBV7-8 with TRBJ2-2, with 7 bases lining up with TRBD1. The CDR3 sequence is 10 residues long. Germline CDR1 SGHVS, CDR2 FQNEAQ. V lost 5 bases and J lost 15; bases outside the gene matches: 3. The CDR3, as DNA: TGTGCCAGCAGCCAAGACAGGGTGTTTTTT. Translating gives CASSQDRVFF.

This clone appeared once. The genes are TRBV6-1 and TRBJ2-1, with D possibly TRBD1 on 5 matching bases. Germline V gene data show CDR1 as MNHNS and CDR2 as SASEGT. The CDR3 runs to 15 residues. The V gene lost 3 bases and the J gene lost 0 bases, with 9 bases spanning the gap. Written as DNA, the CDR3 is TGTGCCAGCAGTGAGGGTGACAGCTCCTACAATGAGCAGTTCTTC. Residues: CASSEGDSSYNEQFF.

The V gene is TRBV5-4, the J gene TRBJ2-5, with a possible D match to TRBD1 (6 bases). V lost 0 bases and J 5 bases, leaving 14 bases between the germline ends. This CDR3 spans 15 amino acids. Per germline, CDR1 SGHNT and CDR2 YYREEE (reference sequence). The CDR3 loop reads CASSLGTEGLETQYF. CDR3 DNA: TGTGCCAGCAGCTTGGGGACAGAGGGGTTGGAGACCCAGTACTTC. The full variable domain, its missing parts supplied by reference TRBV5-4 and TRBJ2-5, is ETGVTQSPTHLIKTRGQQVTLRCSSQSGHNTVSWYQQALGQGPQFIFQYYREEENGRGNFPPRFSGLQFPNYSSELNVNALELDDSALYLCASSLGTEGLETQYFGPGTRLLVL.

The gene calls are TRBV5-1 and TRBJ1-1; 8 bases map to TRBD1. V lost 4 bases and J lost 7; bases outside the gene matches: 6. This CDR3 contains 13 residues. Germline assignment: CDR1 SGHRS and CDR2 YFSETQ. The CDR3 protein is CASSRGTGDEAFF. In nucleotides, the CDR3 is TGCGCCAGCAGCCGCGGGACAGGTGATGAAGCTTTCTTT.

A single count supports this clone. The V call is TRBV27, the J call TRBJ2-7; 10 bases map to TRBD2. Trimming cost V 5 bases and J 3 bases; bases outside gene matches: 10. The CDR3 is made up of 16 amino acids. Per the germline V gene, CDR1 is MNHEY and CDR2 is SMNVEV (reference sequence). CDR3 bases: TGTGCCAGCAGTCGGCAAAGCGGGAGGGCCCTCTACGAGCAGTACTTC. Translated: CASSRQSGRALYEQYF.

About this clone itself: Other DNA sequences in the sample encode the same CDR3. CDR3 sequence (DNA): TGTGCCAGCAGTTTAGCGGACTATGGCTACACCTTC. This encodes CASSLADYGYTF. V usage is TRBV28 and J usage is TRBJ1-2; D gene ambiguous. The V end lost 2 bases, the J end lost 3 bases, and 4 bases lay between the germline ends. The CDR3 is 12 residues long. Looked up from germline, CDR1 is MDHEN and CDR2 is SYDVKM.

The chain joins TRBV6-5 to TRBJ1-2; D not resolved. Germline CDR1 reads MNHEY; CDR2 reads SVGAGI. The CDR3 covers 15 residues. Trimming left V 5 bases short and J 0 bases short, with 13 bases between. The CDR3 DNA is TGTGCCAGCAGTACTGGTTGGGCCTCTAACTATGGCTACACCTTC. Its translation: CASSTGWASNYGYTF.

The rearrangement links TRBV7-9 to TRBJ2-1; 10 nucleotides agree with TRBD2. The V gene end was trimmed by 5 bases and the J gene end by 1 base; junction bases not matched to a gene: 11. This CDR3 is 18 amino acids long. From germline, CDR1 is SEHNR and CDR2 FQNEAQ (reference sequence). The CDR3 loop is CASSGSGRPRISYNEQFF. CDR3 sequence (DNA): TGTGCCAGCAGCGGTAGCGGGAGGCCCAGAATATCCTACAATGAGCAGTTCTTC.

The chain recombines TRBV5-6 with TRBJ2-5; D unresolved. The CDR3 loop spans 15 amino acids. The germline V gene has CDR1 SGHDT and CDR2 YYEEEE. V was pared by 3 bases and J by 2 bases, with 14 bases between. CDR3 coding DNA: TGTGCCAGCAGCTCCTATAACCGACTGCAAGAGACCCAGTACTTC. It yields the protein CASSSYNRLQETQYF.

Points on this clone: Other nucleotide sequences in the sample specify the same CDR3. The rearrangement joins TRBV6-5 to TRBJ1-1; D is possibly TRBD1 (6 bases). The V gene lost 1 base and the J gene lost 4 bases, with 13 bases spanning the gap. Per germline, CDR1 MNHEY and CDR2 SVGAGI. This CDR3 is 15 amino acids long. DNA for the CDR3: TGTGCCAGCAGTTACTTTGGGGGGGCGGGCACTGAAGCTTTCTTT. Protein sequence: CASSYFGGAGTEAFF.

This chain links TRBV7-3 with TRBJ2-5; no definite D call. The CDR3 has 13 residues. Germline V lookup: CDR1 SGHTA, CDR2 FQGTGA. Between the trimmed V and J ends, which lost 1 base and 3 bases, there was a span of 6 bases. The CDR3 DNA reads TGTGCCAGCAGCTTAAGGTCAGAAGAGACCCAGTACTTC. It yields the protein CASSLRSEETQYF.

Regarding this clone: The sample contains more than one DNA sequence encoding this CDR3. This chain joins TRBV5-1 and TRBJ1-1, with D perhaps TRBD1 (6 bases). Germline loops: CDR1 SGHRS, CDR2 YFSETQ. Trimming shortened V by 4 bases and J by 4 bases, and 14 bases separated the two germline ends. This CDR3 region has 14 residues. CDR3 coding DNA: TGCGCCAGCAGCCTCACAGGGACCGCCACTGAAGCTTTCTTT. This encodes CASSLTGTATEAFF.

This chain connects TRBV28 to TRBJ2-7, with 8 bases matching TRBD2. The V and J ends lost 6 bases and 3 bases, in that order; junction bases with no gene match: 7. Germline V lookup: CDR1 MDHEN, CDR2 SYDVKM. CDR3 length: 14 amino acids. The CDR3 sequence: CASRTIAGHYEQYF. The CDR3 nucleotides read TGTGCCAGCAGAACGATAGCGGGACACTACGAGCAGTACTTC.

This rearrangement joins TRBV11-2 to TRBJ2-3; TRBD2 aligns across 7 bases. The V segment lost 4 bases and the J segment 8 bases; nucleotides outside the gene matches: 0. Germline CDR1 and CDR2: SGHAT and FQNNGV. The CDR3 runs 11 residues. CDR3 residues: CASSSGGTQYF. Written as DNA, the CDR3 is TGTGCCAGCAGCTCGGGGGGTACGCAGTATTTT.

CDR3 coding DNA: TGTGCCAGCAATTTGGGAGGGCCCCTCTACGAGCAGTACTTC. Translation gives CASNLGGPLYEQYF. The V gene is TRBV28, the J gene TRBJ2-7, with 7 bases aligning to TRBD2. CDR1 MDHEN and CDR2 SYDVKM come from the germline V gene. Germline trimming cut 7 bases from V and 3 bases from J; bases unmatched to any gene: 9. The CDR3 length is 14 residues.

This chain uses TRBV3-1 (or the pseudogene TRBV3-2) with TRBJ2-1, with D possibly matching TRBD1 (6 bases). Germline values: CDR1 LGHDT, CDR2 YNNKEL (reference sequence). Trimming left V 1 base short and J 0 bases short, with 16 bases between. The CDR3 is 18 amino acids. This chain's CDR3 is CASSQAPRTASSYNEQFF. In DNA, the CDR3 is TGTGCCAGCAGCCAAGCACCTCGGACAGCGAGCTCCTACAATGAGCAGTTCTTC.

The chain joins TRBV7-8 to TRBJ1-1; 8 bases fit TRBD1. The ends lost 0 bases at V and 1 base at J; junction bases unmatched: 7. The germline CDR1 and CDR2 sequences are SGHVS and FQNEAQ. CDR3 length equals 17 residues. Here the CDR3 reads CASSLAIDRGRNTEAFF. The CDR3 region has the DNA TGTGCCAGCAGCTTAGCAATAGACAGGGGTCGGAACACTGAAGCTTTCTTT.

Here the CDR3 reads CASSQEGTLGQGVDTQYF. The CDR3 bases are TGCGCCAGCAGCCAAGAGGGGACCTTGGGACAGGGTGTAGATACGCAGTATTTT. V and J are TRBV4-3 and TRBJ2-3, with TRBD1 identical over 9 bases. The CDR3 consists of 18 residues. Germline V gene data show CDR1 as LGHNA and CDR2 as YSLEER. V lost 0 bases to trimming and J lost 5 bases; unmatched junction nucleotides: 12.